This T cell receptor beta chain is drawn from a study of blood T cells in healthy people across ages. In germline, CDR1 is ENHRY, CDR2 SYGVKD. Trimming removed 3 bases at V and 5 bases at J, with 13 bases between. This CDR3 contains 14 residues. The authors ran a second PCR of roughly 6 to 12 cycles using a sample-barcoded 5' primer and a J-beta primer mix. TCRdb fed the 5' RACE reads into MiXCR, producing one record per CDR3 protein. The data contain hundreds of thousands of distinct CDR3 sequences, under 70% of them singletons. This receptor was identified in a man in his 60s in good health. Sequencing input: blood. The chain uses TRBV10-3 and TRBJ2-5; perhaps TRBD1 as D (7 bases). DNA for the CDR3: TGTGCCATCAGTGATAGAGGAGGGGGCGAGACCCAGTACTTC. Translating gives CAISDRGGGETQYF.